This TCR beta chain was recorded in a study of blood T cell repertoires in COVID-19 (TCRdb year 2020). Some background on the complete study: Collaborator samples came from the United States, Italy and Spain and covered acute and convalescent phases of COVID-19. The prospective study material was composed of cDNA or gDNA derived from T cells, B-cell-depleted T cells, or PBMCs. Subjects who had been exposed to COVID-19, were actively infected with it, or had recovered from it provided the deeply sampled blood TCRbeta repertoires that made up the dataset. The repertoires were made available in a free public database intended to serve as a resource for research on the immune response to SARS-CoV-2. The samples were drawn from the first 160 participants of the ongoing ImmuneRACE study and from some 1,300 subjects provided by 6 global collaborators. The sample metadata nearly always contained a de-identified subject ID, COVID-19 status, age in years and sex. Where HLA class I and class II types were available, the types were taken from metadata supplied by the sample provider, not from assay-based typing. General findings and caveats noted by the study authors: The quantity of clinical and demographic metadata differed by source and by participant and was supplied without curation.

In the case of this clone: The antigen this receptor binds is unknown. No base quality values were provided; no much bigger clone lies one nucleotide off.

Collaborating institutions collected whole blood in K2EDTA tubes following their own protocols. For TCRbeta analysis, collaborator samples were shipped as frozen whole blood, as isolated PBMCs, or as DNA extracted from either sample type. The junction carries 6 bases between V and J, which are trimmed by 4 bases and 0 bases respectively. As encoded in the germline V gene (reference sequence), CDR1 is LGHDT while CDR2 is YNNKEL. Inclusive of the bounding cysteine and phenylalanine, the CDR3 is 13 residues long. Kept here is only the CDR3 DNA, which spans 39 bases and is read in frame from base 1. The immunoSEQ Assay, a bias-controlled multiplex PCR, was used to amplify TCRbeta CDR3 regions from genomic DNA. In the source study's methods: The number of nucleated cells in each sample was estimated from the amplification of reference gene primers within the assay. To quantify the absolute abundance of each unique TCRbeta CDR3 rearrangement, sequence reads were collapsed and filtered. For each sample, productive Simpson clonality was calculated as the square root of Simpson's diversity index over productive rearrangements. TCRdb took over this immuneACCESS table, retaining in-frame rearrangements with V and J assigned. Such tables are incomplete; in checked studies, under half of the missing clones stem from an unresolved V gene, and the remainder is unexplained. The V and J calls and clone size are taken from that table; D and trimming were inferred from the DNA. The sample profile shows under 200,000 clones; 76% of them were found once. The ten largest clones represent around 3.5% of the sample.

Sequenced: peripheral blood. The TCR was taken from a woman older than 75 with acute or convalescent COVID-19. Recombination linked TRBV3-1 (or the pseudogene TRBV3-2) to TRBJ1-2, with no confident D gene call. The nucleotide sequence is TGTGCCAGCAGCCTCCAGGCTAACTATGGCTACACCTTC. Translation gives CASSLQANYGYTF.